This T cell receptor (beta chain) was recorded in a study of long-term antiretroviral therapy in people with HIV (dated by TCRdb to 2021 to 2024). At the level of the whole study: The earliest samples were collected approximately a decade before the 2015 WHO recommendation for immediate ART, a period when ART was typically delayed until CD4 counts fell. A retrospective serial study tested whether changes in peripheral blood TRB repertoire composition and diversity were associated with ART initiation and durable HIV suppression. A total of some 200 cryopreserved PBMC samples came from roughly 30 adults with confirmed HIV infection and were collected serially over a mean of roughly 6 years (range 1-12). Of the roughly 32 participants with HIV, about twelve were female. No cross-contamination during QIAcube processing turned up in test extractions that ran a monoclonal T-cell line alongside about 30 polyclonal samples.

Participants were included only if at least one PBMC sample before ART initiation and at least two post-ART samples were available. Treatment was received in the United States of America by all participants with HIV. Before DNA extraction, cryopreserved samples of about 0.95-11 million PBMC were thawed and washed. At the time of the earliest PBMC sample for each participant with HIV, ages ranged from roughly 23 to 55 years. PBMC samples from each participant spanned 1-4 timepoints before ART initiation and 2-8 timepoints after ART initiation, with a median of 7 samples. For every participant, serial HIV viral load, CD4+ T-cell count, ART history and demographic data were obtained. Genomic DNA was extracted from unsorted PBMC with a Qiagen kit on a QIAcube, processed in batches of 12 samples. Summary of the overall study and its limitations: Because PBMC availability was limited, only the TCR beta chain was sequenced, with no alpha chain pairing. A significant increase in TRB diversity was found to be associated with ART initiation, although TRB diversity was observed to remain significantly below that of transplant donor controls even after long-term ART. At every time point, the repertoire was dominated by expanded TRB clones first identified before ART initiation, although this dominance fluctuated and, in many PLHIV, declined after ART. Narrower CDR3 length ranges were observed in HIV repertoires than in controls, and an antigen-experienced repertoire with only a slight naive shift after ART was suggested by the network structure. Unsorted PBMC were profiled instead of sorted CD4+ and CD8+ T cells because pre-ART samples had limited cell numbers. The samples span the years 2004 to 2017, and the ART regimens used may be less effective than current regimens. Inferences about post-ART repertoire changes are limited because no data were available on ART adherence, viral resistance or therapy changes.

This clone was seen once. Its antigen remains unidentified. Per-nucleotide qualities are absent, and no much larger clonotype sits a single base away. The immunoSEQ hsTCRB v3.0 assay was used at survey level resolution for TRB variable region sequencing. The targeted TRB sequencing depth was roughly 40,000-50,000 T-cell genomes per sample. TRB libraries were pooled and sequenced on an Illumina MiSeq using a v3 150-cycle kit. Processing in the source paper ran as follows. Analysis of repertoires was carried out in R inside a reproducible Nextflow workflow spanning QC, data transformation and analysis. LymphoSeq2, an R package for AIRR-Seq data exploration, was used to implement custom analyses. After excluding a few samples that yielded fewer than 5000 total TRB sequences, 150 to 200 HIV repertoires remained for analysis. Of the 188 retained HIV repertoires, approximately 60 were collected before and 120 to 130 after ART initiation. Each repertoire was downsampled to 5000 TRB nucleotide sequences, and summary statistics were averaged across 100 downsampling iterations. The analysis kept only TRB sequences whose CDR3 regions were at least seven amino acids long. Diversity was measured with a Shannon entropy-derived clonality score and the Gini coefficient. Repertoire networks linked the top 5000 CDR3 amino acid sequences whenever two sequences differed by an edit distance of one. GLIPH2 predicted antigen specificity groups and MHC restriction for TRB CDR3 amino acid sequences. To flag known CMV, EBV, HIV or tissue antigen associations, CDR3 amino acid sequences were matched against VDJdb and McPAS-TCR. Pre-ART, post-ART and control groups were compared with Wilcoxon signed-rank tests and Holm-Bonferroni correction. TCRdb provides this immuneACCESS table in a form limited to in-frame rearrangements. Some clones are lacking; in checked studies, under half of them reflect an unresolved V gene, and why the rest are absent is not known. The V and J calls and clone size are taken from that table; D and trimming were inferred from the DNA. Present in this sample are about 5,600 clones, roughly 73% of which were seen just once. Of the sample, around 9.6% falls within the top ten clones.

This receptor was obtained from a man between 40 and 49 years old with HIV. This specimen was unsorted PBMCs, taken 1.8 years before starting antiretroviral therapy.

The CDR3 reads CAWRGDRGYNEQFF. The DNA sequence is as follows: TGTGCCTGGAGGGGGGACAGGGGCTACAATGAGCAGTTCTTC. The chain employs TRBV30 and TRBJ2-1; a stretch of 10 junction bases matches TRBD1. Taken from cysteine to phenylalanine, the CDR3 has 14 residues. This entry keeps only the CDR3 DNA: 42 bases, framed from base 1. V lost 3 bases and J lost 3 bases, and the count of bases not matched to a germline gene is 2. The CDR1 and CDR2 encoded by the germline V gene (reference sequence) are GTSNPN and SVGIG.